Listed below are T cell receptor beta chains from one sample, sequenced in a study of cytomegalovirus exposure and HLA in healthy donors. The protocol was immunoSEQ multiplex PCR, while the TCRdb copy is restricted to in-frame clones and leaves out a portion. This table has around 190,000 clones, 79% appearing once. Sequenced: PBMCs. The receptors were sampled from a woman aged 50 to 65 in good health and CMV-seronegative. CDR3s include the opening cysteine and the closing phenylalanine or tryptophan. D genes are given only for firm matches. The size of a clone is reported for some rows only, either as once, few or many, or as a class for expanded clones.

abundance: once; v_gene: TRBV28; j_gene: TRBJ2-1; d_gene: -; CDR3nt: TGTGCCAGCAGTCCCTTAGGGCCGCCAGGGGAGCAGTTCTTC; CDR3aa: CASSPLGPPGEQFF
abundance: -; v_gene: TRBV27; j_gene: TRBJ2-4; d_gene: -; CDR3nt: TGTGCCAGCAGTTCGGGGACTAACATTCAGTACTTC; CDR3aa: CASSSGTNIQYF
abundance: -; v_gene: TRBV18; j_gene: TRBJ1-5; d_gene: TRBD1; CDR3nt: TGTGCCAGCTCGTCAAGACAGGGAGTCCTCAATCAGCCCCAGCATTTT; CDR3aa: CASSSRQGVLNQPQHF
abundance: -; v_gene: TRBV4-2; j_gene: TRBJ2-3; d_gene: TRBD2; CDR3nt: TGTGCCAGCAGCCAGACCGGGACTAGCGGGAGGATAGATACGCAGTATTTT; CDR3aa: CASSQTGTSGRIDTQYF
abundance: -; v_gene: TRBV29-1; j_gene: TRBJ1-2; d_gene: TRBD1; CDR3nt: TGCAGCGTTGAGTCGTTGGGACAGGGGGCAACGGATGGCTACACCTTC; CDR3aa: CSVESLGQGATDGYTF
abundance: -; v_gene: TRBV7-8; j_gene: TRBJ2-7; d_gene: -; CDR3nt: TGTGCCAGCAGCTTGAGGGGGGGCTACGAGCAGTACTTC; CDR3aa: CASSLRGGYEQYF
abundance: -; v_gene: TRBV27; j_gene: TRBJ2-1; d_gene: TRBD1; CDR3nt: TGTGCCAGCAGTACCCTCCGGGACAGGGGAACCCACAATGAGCAGTTCTTC; CDR3aa: CASSTLRDRGTHNEQFF
abundance: -; v_gene: TRBV18; j_gene: TRBJ2-2; d_gene: -; CDR3nt: TGTGCCAGCTCACCCCGGGGGGCTGCGAACACCGGGGAGCTGTTTTTT; CDR3aa: CASSPRGAANTGELFF
abundance: -; v_gene: TRBV4-3; j_gene: TRBJ2-2; d_gene: -; CDR3nt: TGCGCCAGCAGCCAAGATTCGGGGGGCTCCGGGGAGCTGTTTTTT; CDR3aa: CASSQDSGGSGELFF
abundance: -; v_gene: TRBV7-3; j_gene: TRBJ2-7; d_gene: -; CDR3nt: TGTGCCAGCAGCTCCTGGGCCGGGGACGAGCAGTACTTC; CDR3aa: CASSSWAGDEQYF
abundance: -; v_gene: TRBV7-2; j_gene: TRBJ1-2; d_gene: -; CDR3nt: TGTGCCAGCAGCGGAAGCCGACTAAACTATGGCTACACCTTC; CDR3aa: CASSGSRLNYGYTF
abundance: -; v_gene: TRBV28; j_gene: TRBJ1-5; d_gene: TRBD1; CDR3nt: TGTGCCAGCAGTCCCGGGACAGGGGGATTTCAGCCCCAGCATTTT; CDR3aa: CASSPGTGGFQPQHF
abundance: -; v_gene: TRBV2; j_gene: TRBJ2-4; d_gene: -; CDR3nt: TGTGCCAGCAGTGACAATCGGGAGTGGGAAAACATTCAGTACTTC; CDR3aa: CASSDNREWENIQYF
abundance: -; v_gene: TRBV29-1; j_gene: TRBJ2-2; d_gene: TRBD2; CDR3nt: TGCAGCGTTGGGACTAGCGGGAGGAACACCGGGGAGCTGTTTTTT; CDR3aa: CSVGTSGRNTGELFF
abundance: -; v_gene: TRBV2; j_gene: TRBJ2-1; d_gene: TRBD2; CDR3nt: TGTGCCAGCAGTATAGCGGGAGGGGGCTCCTACAATGAGCAGTTCTTC; CDR3aa: CASSIAGGGSYNEQFF
abundance: -; v_gene: TRBV30; j_gene: TRBJ2-7; d_gene: TRBD1; CDR3nt: TGTGCCTGGAGTGTACAGGGGGGTAACGAGCAGTACTTC; CDR3aa: CAWSVQGGNEQYF
abundance: -; v_gene: TRBV10-3; j_gene: TRBJ1-3; d_gene: -; CDR3nt: TGTGCCATCAGTGAGAAGGGAGGATATGGAAACACCATATATTTT; CDR3aa: CAISEKGGYGNTIYF
abundance: -; v_gene: TRBV18; j_gene: TRBJ2-7; d_gene: TRBD1; CDR3nt: TGTGCCAGCTCACCACTGGACAGGTCCTACGAGCAGTACTTC; CDR3aa: CASSPLDRSYEQYF
abundance: -; v_gene: TRBV28; j_gene: TRBJ1-2; d_gene: -; CDR3nt: TGTGCCAGCAGTTTAGGAGGCACCTATGGCTACACCTTC; CDR3aa: CASSLGGTYGYTF
abundance: -; v_gene: TRBV5-1; j_gene: TRBJ2-3; d_gene: TRBD2; CDR3nt: TGCGCCAGCCAAAAGCGGGGGGAGGGCCGAGATACGCAGTATTTT; CDR3aa: CASQKRGEGRDTQYF
abundance: -; v_gene: TRBV19; j_gene: TRBJ2-3; d_gene: -; CDR3nt: TGTGCCAGTAGTAGACTATCTAGCACAGATACGCAGTATTTT; CDR3aa: CASSRLSSTDTQYF
abundance: -; v_gene: TRBV7-9; j_gene: TRBJ1-4; d_gene: -; CDR3nt: TGTTCCAGCAGCTTCTCTTTAATCGGTCTGTTTTTT; CDR3aa: CSSSFSLIGLFF
abundance: -; v_gene: TRBV5-5; j_gene: TRBJ1-1; d_gene: -; CDR3nt: TGTGCCAGCAGCTTGGGGTTGGGGGAGGGGAGAGCTTTCTTT; CDR3aa: CASSLGLGEGRAFF
abundance: -; v_gene: TRBV11-2; j_gene: TRBJ1-2; d_gene: -; CDR3nt: TGTGCCAGCAGCTTCAACGCGGGGCCGGGGGTCTATGGCTACACCTTC; CDR3aa: CASSFNAGPGVYGYTF
abundance: -; v_gene: TRBV5-1; j_gene: TRBJ2-1; d_gene: -; CDR3nt: TGCGCCAGCAGCTTGGCCAGCTCGGGTGAGCAGTTCTTC; CDR3aa: CASSLASSGEQFF
abundance: -; v_gene: TRBV2; j_gene: TRBJ1-6; d_gene: -; CDR3nt: TGTGCCAGCAACCTAGACAGATCCAATTCACCCCTCCACTTT; CDR3aa: CASNLDRSNSPLHF
abundance: -; v_gene: TRBV18; j_gene: TRBJ2-6; d_gene: TRBD1; CDR3nt: TGTGCCAGCTCCCAATTAACTACGGGACAGGGGGGATTCCTCTCGGGGGCCAACGTCCTGACTTTC; CDR3aa: CASSQLTTGQGGFLSGANVLTF
abundance: -; v_gene: TRBV7-2; j_gene: TRBJ2-7; d_gene: TRBD2; CDR3nt: TGTGCCAGCAGCCAGGGACTAGCGGTCTACGAGCAGTACTTC; CDR3aa: CASSQGLAVYEQYF
abundance: -; v_gene: TRBV7-2; j_gene: TRBJ2-1; d_gene: -; CDR3nt: TGTGCCAGCAGCTCCCCCTCCTTTAATGAGCAGTTCTTC; CDR3aa: CASSSPSFNEQFF